A single sample is the source of the 23 T cell receptor beta chains below, sequenced in a study of breast tumors, draining lymph nodes, adjacent tissues. Breast cancer patients provided tissue from their axillary draining lymph nodes. TCRdb reprocessed the multiplex PCR reads via MiXCR and lists one record per CDR3 protein. The sample has 100,000 to 150,000 distinct CDR3 sequences; 20% to 25% are singletons. Sample: axillary lymph node tissue. The receptors derive from a female donor with breast cancer. Some clones in this sample may be carry-over from other donors' samples.

This clonotype was seen at least ten times. This chain links TRBV28 with TRBJ2-5; 7 bases fit TRBD1. V trimming: 6 bases; J trimming: 2 bases; junction bases outside the gene matches: 6. This CDR3 has 14 amino acids. CDR1 and CDR2 (germline): MDHEN, SYDVKM. The CDR3 region has the DNA TGTGCCAGCAGCAAAGGGGGCCGGCAAGAGACCCAGTACTTC. Translated, it gives CASSKGGRQETQYF.

Details on this clonotype: A read error is possible here, since a much larger clone lies one base away. V usage is TRBV7-6 and J usage is TRBJ2-1, with D possibly matching TRBD2 (6 bases). Germline lookup yields CDR1 SGHVS and CDR2 FNYEAQ. The CDR3 loop spans 16 amino acids. The DNA for the CDR3 is TGTGCCAGCAACTTAGAAGCCGGGGGCTCCTACAATGAGCAGTTCTTC. It yields the protein CASNLEAGGSYNEQFF.

The V call is TRBV19, the J call TRBJ2-4, with a tentative D call TRBD1 (5 bases). From germline, CDR1 is LNHDA and CDR2 SQIVND (reference sequence). V shed 1 base and J shed 0 bases, with 19 bases lying between them. There are 19 residues in the CDR3. This CDR3 reads CASSIVTRQTSLAKNIQYF. DNA of the CDR3: TGTGCCAGTAGTATAGTGACTCGACAGACAAGTCTAGCCAAAAACATTCAGTACTTC.

This clonotype occurred a few times. A much larger clone sits a single nucleotide away, making a read error possible. The rearrangement joins TRBV7-9 to TRBJ2-3; 8 nucleotides line up with TRBD2. Germline loops: CDR1 SEHNR, CDR2 FQNEAQ (reference sequence). This CDR3 region has 15 residues. In DNA form, the CDR3 reads TGTGCCGGCAGCTTAGTTACTAGCGGAGCAGATACGCAGTATTTT. Amino acids: CAGSLVTSGADTQYF.

The chain has TRBV30 and TRBJ2-4; 10 bases line up with TRBD2. Per germline, CDR1 GTSNPN and CDR2 SVGIG (reference sequence). The V gene end was trimmed by 5 bases and the J gene end by 5 bases; junction bases not matched to a gene: 3. The CDR3 contains 13 residues. The CDR3 loop is CAWGLAGENIQYF. The CDR3 DNA sequence: TGTGCCTGGGGCCTAGCGGGAGAAAACATTCAGTACTTC.

This clonotype was detected ten times or more. This chain joins TRBV10-3 and TRBJ2-7, with 12 bases matching TRBD1. The V and J ends lost 6 bases and 4 bases, in that order; junction bases with no gene match: 7. Germline assignment: CDR1 ENHRY and CDR2 SYGVKD. CDR3 size: 15 residues. The DNA for the CDR3 is TGTGCCATCAGCACCGGGACAGGGGGCGCATACGAGCAGTACTTC. Translated: CAISTGTGGAYEQYF.

This clonotype was counted at least ten times. The genes are TRBV18 and TRBJ2-7, with D perhaps matching TRBD1 (6 bases). V lost 6 bases and J lost 6, with 15 bases in between. This CDR3 has 13 amino acids. Germline V gene data show CDR1 as KGHSH and CDR2 as LQKENI. The CDR3: CASSTGIMGEQYF. In DNA form, the CDR3 reads TGTGCCAGCTCCACAGGGATCATGGGCGAGCAGTACTTC.

This clonotype was detected many times. V and J are TRBV9 and TRBJ1-4; D not certain. Germline-derived CDR1 and CDR2 are SGDLS and YYNGEE. The CDR3 has 13 amino acids. Trimming pared 1 base from V and 8 bases from J, leaving 9 bases between. CDR3 bases: TGTGCCAGCAGCGTACGAGGAGCGGAAAAACTGTTTTTT. It specifies CASSVRGAEKLFF.

This clonotype turned up a few times. A clone one base away is much larger, so this may be a read error. The V call is TRBV9, the J call TRBJ2-5; perhaps TRBD2 as D (5 bases). The CDR3 is made up of 16 amino acids. V was cut by 0 bases and J by 5 bases, with 17 bases left in between. Germline V gene lookup returns CDR1 SGDLS and CDR2 YYNGEE. The CDR3 protein is CASSVGTAVPGETQYF. CDR3 sequence (DNA): TGTGCCAGCAGCGTAGGTACAGCGGTCCCGGGGGAGACCCAGTACTTC.

The J gene is TRBJ1-3, the V gene TRBV28, with D possibly matching TRBD1 (6 bases). The ends were cut back, 8 bases at V and 0 bases at J, with 17 bases in the middle. Germline CDR1 reads MDHEN; CDR2 reads SYDVKM. This CDR3 has 16 residues. CDR3 nucleotides: TGTGCCAGCTTCCCCCCCGGACAGAACTCTGGAAACACCATATATTTT. It yields the protein CASFPPGQNSGNTIYF.

This chain connects TRBV20-1 to TRBJ2-5; the match to TRBD2 covers 7 bases. The germline CDR1 and CDR2 sequences are DFQATT and SNEGSKA (reference sequence). Germline trimming cut 1 base from V and 1 base from J; bases unmatched to any gene: 6. The CDR3 has 15 amino acids. CDR3 loop: CSARALRETQETQYF. The CDR3 region has the DNA TGCAGTGCTAGAGCCTTGCGGGAGACCCAAGAGACCCAGTACTTC.

Note on this clonotype: A much more abundant neighbour one base away suggests this may be a read error. The chain recombines TRBV14 with TRBJ1-2; D is undetermined. Germline values: CDR1 SGHDN, CDR2 FVKESK. The CDR3 extends over 13 amino acids. The CDR3 here is CASSQAAFYGCTF. The CDR3 DNA reads as TGTGCCAGCAGCCAAGCGGCCTTCTATGGCTGCACCTTC.

In this sample, this clonotype turned up many times. The chain employs TRBV7-2 and TRBJ2-5; no firm D call. Deletions cut 3 bases from V and 3 bases from J, with 5 bases between. CDR3 length: 12 residues. Looked up from germline, CDR1 is SGHTA and CDR2 is FQGNSA. The CDR3 loop reads CASSFSKETQYF. The DNA of the CDR3 is TGTGCCAGCAGCTTTAGTAAAGAGACCCAGTACTTC.

There are many counts of this clonotype. Here the CDR3 reads CASSSGQGGEKLFF. In nucleotides, the CDR3 is TGCGCCAGCAGCTCAGGACAGGGAGGTGAAAAACTGTTTTTT. The chain joins TRBV5-1 to TRBJ1-4; 8 nucleotides match TRBD1. Germline trimming cut 3 bases from V and 7 bases from J; bases unmatched to any gene: 5. Germline values: CDR1 SGHRS, CDR2 YFSETQ. The length of the CDR3 is 14 residues.

This clonotype was recorded many times. CDR3 amino acids: CASSPGTGSETQYF. CDR3 nucleotide sequence: TGTGCCAGCAGCCCCGGGACAGGGTCAGAGACCCAGTACTTC. The chain joins TRBV11-3 to TRBJ2-5; 9 bases fit TRBD1. The CDR3 is 14 amino acids. Trimming took 5 bases from V and 4 from J; bases not matched to a gene: 5. Germline CDR1 and CDR2: SGHNT and YENEEA.

A note on this clonotype: A read error may explain this, as a much larger clone is one base away. The chain links TRBV18 to TRBJ1-6, with unresolved D. This CDR3 region has 16 residues. CDR1 and CDR2 (germline): KGHSH, LQKENI. The ends were cut back, 3 bases at V and 7 bases at J, with 16 bases in the middle. Written as DNA, the CDR3 is TGTGCCAGCTCACCCGGACGGCTTACGCCCAATTCACCCCTCCACTTT. Translated, it gives CASSPGRLTPNSPLHF.

This clonotype turned up a few times. The genes are TRBV30 and TRBJ1-2, with D unresolved. The germline V and J ends were trimmed by 1 base and 2 bases, with 2 bases remaining between them. Germline CDR1 GTSNPN, CDR2 SVGIG (reference sequence). This CDR3 is 11 amino acids long. CDR3 protein: CAWSANYGYTF. The CDR3 DNA is TGTGCCTGGAGTGCGAACTATGGCTACACCTTC.

This clonotype was observed a handful of times. J is TRBJ2-5 and V is TRBV3-1, with 12 bases lining up with TRBD2. The CDR3 has 17 amino acids. V lost 1 base and J lost 4; bases outside the gene matches: 7. The germline CDR1 and CDR2 sequences are LGHDT and YNNKEL (reference sequence). Here the CDR3 reads CASSQARGLAGRETQYF. As DNA, the CDR3 is TGTGCCAGCAGCCAAGCAAGGGGACTAGCGGGTCGAGAGACCCAGTACTTC.

Concerning this clonotype: A clone one base away is much larger, so this may be a read error. This chain connects TRBV4-1 to TRBJ2-5; TRBD1 or TRBD2 may be the D gene (5 bases each). Germline-derived CDR1 and CDR2 are MGHRA and YSYEKL. The CDR3 has 18 amino acids. The CDR3 nucleotides read TGCGCCAGCGGCCAAGAAATGGGGCGAGGGACCAACCAAGAGACCCAGTACTTC. As protein: CASGQEMGRGTNQETQYF.

About this clonotype: Since a much larger clone is just one base distant, this may be a read error. This chain connects TRBV6-1 to TRBJ2-3; the D gene could be TRBD1 or TRBD2 (5 bases each). With 8 bases removed from V and 3 bases from J, the gap between germline ends came to 9 bases. This CDR3 has 12 amino acids. Germline values: CDR1 MNHNS, CDR2 SASEGT. CDR3 bases: TGTGCCAGCGGGTGGGGGACAGATACGCAGTATTTT. It encodes CASGWGTDTQYF.

This clonotype was counted ten times or more. The rearrangement uses TRBV6-2 or TRBV6-3 and TRBJ2-2; 10 bases are a match to TRBD1. V trimming: 2 bases; J trimming: 5 bases; junction bases outside the gene matches: 2. Germline V gene lookup returns CDR1 MNHEY and CDR2 SVGEGT. The CDR3 sequence is 15 residues long. CDR3 region: CASSYGGQGTGELFF. In nucleotides, the CDR3 is TGTGCCAGCAGTTACGGGGGACAGGGGACCGGGGAGCTGTTTTTT.

Comments on this clonotype: At one of its ends the junction is not consistent with the germline gene, which may arise from a read error. The chain employs TRBV3-1 and TRBJ2-7, with TRBD2 matching 13 bases. Germline loops: CDR1 LGHDT, CDR2 YNNKEL (reference sequence). The CDR3 contains 13 residues. In DNA form, the CDR3 reads TGTGACAGCAGCCCGGGACTAGCGGGAGAGCAGTACTTC. Protein: CDSSPGLAGEQYF.

This clonotype has at least ten counts. The chain couples TRBV20-1 to TRBJ2-7; 8 bases line up with TRBD2. Germline loops: CDR1 DFQATT, CDR2 SNEGSKA (reference sequence). This CDR3 spans 15 amino acids. The V gene end was trimmed by 0 bases and the J gene end by 3 bases; junction bases not matched to a gene: 7. In DNA, the CDR3 is TGCAGTGCTAGAGATAGAGCGGGAGCCCTCTACGAGCAGTACTTC. It yields the protein CSARDRAGALYEQYF.